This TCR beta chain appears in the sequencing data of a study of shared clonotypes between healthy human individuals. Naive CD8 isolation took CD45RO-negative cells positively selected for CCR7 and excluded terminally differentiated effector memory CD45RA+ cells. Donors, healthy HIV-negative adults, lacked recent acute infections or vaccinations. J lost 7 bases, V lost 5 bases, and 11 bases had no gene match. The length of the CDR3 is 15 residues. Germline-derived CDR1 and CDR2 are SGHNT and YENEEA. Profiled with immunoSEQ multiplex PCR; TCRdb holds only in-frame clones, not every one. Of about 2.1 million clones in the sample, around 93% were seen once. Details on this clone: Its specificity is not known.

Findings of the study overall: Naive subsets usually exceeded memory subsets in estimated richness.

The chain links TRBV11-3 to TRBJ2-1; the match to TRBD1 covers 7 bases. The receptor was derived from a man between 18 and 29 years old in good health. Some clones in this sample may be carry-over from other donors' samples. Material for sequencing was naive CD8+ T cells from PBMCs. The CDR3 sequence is CASSQGVPLTNEQFF. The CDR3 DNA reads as TGTGCCAGCAGCCAGGGGGTACCCTTAACGAATGAGCAGTTCTTC. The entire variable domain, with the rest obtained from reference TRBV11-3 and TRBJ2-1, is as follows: EAGVVQSPRYKIIEKKQPVAFWCNPISGHNTLYWYLQNLGQGPELLIRYENEEAVDDSQLPKDRFSAERLKGVDSTLKIQPAELGDSAVYLCASSQGVPLTNEQFFGPGTRLTVL.